A single sample gave rise to the 21 T cell receptor beta chains below, sequenced in a study of T cells in Graves' hyperthyroidism and ophthalmopathy. The investigators amplified TCR beta CDR3 regions from RNA transcripts. When the TCR CDR3 underwent first-round RT-PCR, the HTBI primer set was used. TCRdb recomputed calls from the multiplex PCR reads with MiXCR, one row per CDR3 protein. The data hold around 480,000 distinct CDR3 sequences, with approximately 15% observed a single time. Sequenced sample: blood. The source of these receptors is a woman aged 18-29 years with Graves' hyperthyroidism.

This clonotype was counted between two and nine times. The chain combines TRBV30 with TRBJ1-2; TRBD1 is a possible D gene (6 bases). Germline V gene lookup returns CDR1 GTSNPN and CDR2 SVGIG (reference sequence). V was trimmed by 8 bases and J by 5 bases, leaving 15 bases between them. The CDR3 is 12 amino acids. The CDR3 sequence: CAAGQTIYGYTF. In DNA, the CDR3 is TGTGCCGCCGGACAGACGATTTATGGCTACACCTTC.

This clonotype has at least ten counts. V and J are TRBV5-8 and TRBJ1-4; tentatively, D is TRBD1 (6 bases). The ends were cut back, 10 bases at V and 6 bases at J, with 19 bases in the middle. Germline V gene lookup returns CDR1 SGHTS and CDR2 YDEGEE. The CDR3 length is 14 residues. In DNA, the CDR3 is TGTGCCGGAACGGCAGGGGTTGGAGATGAAAAACTGTTTTTT. This encodes CAGTAGVGDEKLFF.

This chain uses TRBV15 with TRBJ2-3, with D uncertain. Germline-derived CDR1 and CDR2 are LNHNV and YYDKDF (reference sequence). With 0 bases removed from V and 0 bases from J, the gap between germline ends came to 16 bases. The CDR3 has 18 amino acids. The CDR3, as DNA: TGTGCCACCAGCAGAGACCCCCCGTGGGTAGTAAGCACAGATACGCAGTATTTT. It yields the protein CATSRDPPWVVSTDTQYF. The whole variable domain, remainder taken from reference TRBV15 and TRBJ2-3, is DAMVIQNPRYQVTQFGKPVTLSCSQTLNHNVMYWYQQKSSQAPKLLFHYYDKDFNNEADTPDNFQSRRPNTSFCFLDIRSPGLGDTAMYLCATSRDPPWVVSTDTQYFGPGTRLTVL.

A word on this clonotype: A read error is possible here, since a much larger clone lies one base away. In DNA form, the CDR3 reads TGTGCCACCAGCAGAGGGACTATGGGCTACACCTTC. Residues: CATSRGTMGYTF. The chain has TRBV15 and TRBJ1-2; D unresolved. Trimming shortened V by 1 base and J by 8 bases, and 8 bases separated the two germline ends. CDR3 size: 12 residues. Germline assignment: CDR1 LNHNV and CDR2 YYDKDF (reference sequence).

The rearrangement links TRBV18 to TRBJ2-2; 7 nucleotides line up with TRBD1. CDR1 is KGHSH and CDR2 is LQKENI in the germline V gene. The CDR3 contains 15 residues. V dropped 3 bases and J dropped 2; count of bases not matched to a gene: 3. In nucleotides, the CDR3 is TGTGCCAGCTCACCTGGGACAGATAACACCGGGGAGCTGTTTTTT. As protein: CASSPGTDNTGELFF.

This clonotype appeared many times. The chain couples TRBV9 to TRBJ1-2; D gene unclear. With 0 bases removed from V and 3 bases from J, the gap between germline ends came to 15 bases. Germline assignment: CDR1 SGDLS and CDR2 YYNGEE. This CDR3 has 16 amino acids. The DNA for the CDR3 is TGTGCCAGCAGCGTAGGTGCTGGGGTTGGAGACTATGGCTACACCTTC. Encoded protein: CASSVGAGVGDYGYTF.

The gene calls are TRBV7-9 and TRBJ2-1, with TRBD2 matching over 8 bases. Germline V gene sequence: CDR1 SEHNR, CDR2 FQNEAQ (reference sequence). The CDR3 totals 14 residues. The V segment lost 4 bases and the J segment 9 bases; nucleotides outside the gene matches: 8. The CDR3 region is CASSSAGTSREQFF. DNA for the CDR3: TGTGCCAGCAGCTCCGCCGGGACTAGTCGTGAGCAGTTCTTC.

As to this clonotype: Because it lacks the conserved phenylalanine or tryptophan at the end, this CDR3 is likely a read error. The V and J genes are TRBV18 and TRBJ2-7; 7 bases line up with TRBD2. The CDR3 is 16 residues long. Germline CDR1 reads KGHSH; CDR2 reads LQKENI. V lost 0 bases and J lost 2; bases outside the gene matches: 7. The CDR3 bases are TGTGCCAGCTCACCACCGAGCGGCGGGAGCCCCTACGAGCAGTACCTC. Amino acids: CASSPPSGGSPYEQYL.

This clonotype appeared many times. The V call is TRBV12-3 or TRBV12-4, the J call TRBJ2-1; TRBD2 matches at 12 bases. The CDR3 has 16 residues. Trimming at V came to 3 bases and at J to 5 bases, leaving 5 bases not matched to a gene. CDR3: CASSFRTSGDHNEQFF. CDR3 sequence (DNA): TGTGCCAGCAGTTTCCGGACTAGCGGGGATCACAATGAGCAGTTCTTC.

This chain uses TRBV6-2 or TRBV6-3 with TRBJ2-1, with a tentative D call TRBD1 (7 bases). V lost 4 bases and J lost 6, with 10 bases in between. The germline gives CDR1 MNHEY, CDR2 SVGEGT. This CDR3 has 13 amino acids. The CDR3 coding sequence is TGTGCCAGCAGTTGGCAGGGGGGCAATGAGCAGTTCTTC. It is translated as CASSWQGGNEQFF.

The chain has TRBV5-1 and TRBJ2-1, with 13 bases lining up with TRBD2. V shed 0 bases and J 0 bases; nucleotides not matched to a gene: 6. CDR1 and CDR2 from the germline V gene are SGHRS and YFSETQ. The CDR3 loop spans 19 amino acids. This CDR3 reads CASSLVGTSGINSYNEQFF. CDR3 nucleotides: TGCGCCAGCAGCTTGGTGGGGACTAGCGGGATCAACTCCTACAATGAGCAGTTCTTC. Drawing the rest from reference TRBV5-1 and TRBJ2-1, the complete variable domain is KAGVTQTPRYLIKTRGQQVTLSCSPISGHRSVSWYQQTPGQGLQFLFEYFSETQRNKGNFPGRFSGRQFSNSRSEMNVSTLELGDSALYLCASSLVGTSGINSYNEQFFGPGTRLTVL.

The chain combines TRBV5-1 with TRBJ2-3, with D maybe TRBD2 (5 bases). Germline CDR1 is SGHRS and CDR2 is YFSETQ. V was clipped by 3 bases and J by 4 bases, with 9 bases between them. The CDR3 extends over 13 amino acids. Written as DNA, the CDR3 is TGCGCCAGCAGCTCTGGGAGTGCAGATACGCAGTATTTT. Its translation is CASSSGSADTQYF.

This clonotype appeared many times. The chain joins TRBV6-2 or TRBV6-3 to TRBJ2-1; D gene unclear. This CDR3 comprises 16 residues. V lost 0 bases to trimming and J lost 0 bases, with 9 bases between them. Per germline, CDR1 MNHEY and CDR2 SVGEGT. The CDR3 loop reads CASSYSPLSSYNEQFF. The CDR3 DNA reads as TGTGCCAGCAGTTACTCCCCATTGAGCTCCTACAATGAGCAGTTCTTC.

This clonotype was seen ten or more times. The J gene is TRBJ1-2, the V gene TRBV6-1; D gene uncertain. CDR3 length: 14 amino acids. The V gene lost 5 bases and the J gene lost 4 bases, with 14 bases spanning the gap. Looked up from germline, CDR1 is MNHNS and CDR2 is SASEGT. CDR3 sequence reads: CASSLRSGPYGYTF. The CDR3 DNA sequence: TGTGCCAGCAGTCTTCGGTCAGGACCCTATGGCTACACCTTC.

A note on this clonotype: A junction boundary mismatches the germline segment, possibly from a read error. The rearrangement links TRBV5-6 to TRBJ2-3; 8 nucleotides match TRBD2. Germline V gene data show CDR1 as SGHDT and CDR2 as YYEEEE. The CDR3 loop spans 17 amino acids. The CDR3 nucleotides are TGTGCCAGCAGCCCATTGGGCCCCAGCGGGAGCAGAGATACGCAGTATTTT. It codes for CASSPLGPSGSRDTQYF.

The V and J genes are TRBV18 and TRBJ2-1; 7 bases map to TRBD1. The CDR3 loop spans 16 amino acids. Germline lookup yields CDR1 KGHSH and CDR2 LQKENI. J was trimmed by 7 bases and V by 5 bases; bases with no gene match: 14. The CDR3 DNA reads TGTGCCAGCTCAACTAGAGAGGGGGCCTTAGGGAATGAGCAGTTCTTC. Translation gives CASSTREGALGNEQFF.

The chain combines TRBV11-3 with TRBJ2-1; 7 positions match TRBD2. Trimming removed 8 bases from V and 2 bases from J; junction bases left unmatched: 3. The CDR3 spans 13 residues. CDR1 is SGHNT and CDR2 is YENEEA in the germline V gene. CDR3 sequence: CASVGTTYNEQFF. In DNA, the CDR3 is TGTGCCAGCGTCGGGACTACCTACAATGAGCAGTTCTTC.

This clonotype appeared many times. This rearrangement joins TRBV3-1 to TRBJ2-1; 8 positions agree with TRBD2. The CDR3 has 18 amino acids. Germline V gives CDR1 LGHDT, CDR2 YNNKEL (reference sequence). Germline trimming cut 3 bases from V and 0 bases from J; bases unmatched to any gene: 10. The DNA of the CDR3 is TGTGCCAGCAGCCACCCAAGGGCTAGCGGGCTCTCCTACAATGAGCAGTTCTTC. Protein sequence: CASSHPRASGLSYNEQFF.

This clonotype was seen many times. The J gene is TRBJ2-3, the V gene TRBV12-3 or TRBV12-4, with TRBD2 matching over 10 bases. J lost 3 bases, V lost 3 bases, and 6 bases had no gene match. There are 16 residues in the CDR3. The CDR3 bases are TGTGCCAGCAGTTTTCCCCTAGCGGGAGAGACAGATACGCAGTATTTT. Its protein product is CASSFPLAGETDTQYF.

This clonotype was seen ten or more times. The V gene is TRBV2, the J gene TRBJ1-1, with a possible D match to TRBD1 (6 bases). The germline gives CDR1 SNHLY, CDR2 FYNNEI. V gave up 0 bases and J gave up 7 bases, with 12 bases separating them. This CDR3 comprises 14 residues. The CDR3 DNA sequence: TGTGCCAGCAGTGAAGCCCCCAGGGGTTTTGAAGCTTTCTTT. Translation gives CASSEAPRGFEAFF.

Ten or more counts support this clonotype. The chain joins TRBV2 to TRBJ2-4, with TRBD1 matching 7 bases. V was clipped by 6 bases and J by 5 bases; unmatched bases: 4. Germline-derived CDR1 and CDR2 are SNHLY and FYNNEI. The CDR3 runs to 13 residues. The CDR3 reads CASSDRVENIQYF. The CDR3 coding sequence is TGTGCCAGCAGCGACAGGGTGGAAAACATTCAGTACTTC.